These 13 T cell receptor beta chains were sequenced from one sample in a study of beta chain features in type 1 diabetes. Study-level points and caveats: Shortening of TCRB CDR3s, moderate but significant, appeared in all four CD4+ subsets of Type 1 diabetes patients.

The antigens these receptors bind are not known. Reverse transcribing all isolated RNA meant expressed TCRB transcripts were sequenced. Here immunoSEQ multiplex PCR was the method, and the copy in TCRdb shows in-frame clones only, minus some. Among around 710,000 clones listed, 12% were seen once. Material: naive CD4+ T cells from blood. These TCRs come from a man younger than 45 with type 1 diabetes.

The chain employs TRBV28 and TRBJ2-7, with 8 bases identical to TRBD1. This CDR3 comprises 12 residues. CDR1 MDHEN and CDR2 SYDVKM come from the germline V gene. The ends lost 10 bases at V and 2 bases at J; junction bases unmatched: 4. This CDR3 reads CATSQGAYEQYF. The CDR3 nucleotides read TGTGCCACCTCACAGGGGGCCTACGAGCAGTACTTC.

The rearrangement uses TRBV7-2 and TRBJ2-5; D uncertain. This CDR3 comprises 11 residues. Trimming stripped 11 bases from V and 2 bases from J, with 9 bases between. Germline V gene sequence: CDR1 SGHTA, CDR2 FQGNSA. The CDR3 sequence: CAAARQETQYF. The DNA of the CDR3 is TGTGCCGCCGCCCGGCAAGAGACCCAGTACTTC.

The CDR3 protein is CASSLTLAGPPETQYF. The CDR3, as DNA: TGTGCCAGCAGCTTAACCCTGGCAGGACCCCCAGAGACCCAGTACTTC. The chain has TRBV7-3 and TRBJ2-5; D remains ambiguous. The V gene lost 0 bases and the J gene lost 4 bases, with 15 bases spanning the gap. The CDR3 has 16 residues. From germline, CDR1 is SGHTA and CDR2 FQGTGA.

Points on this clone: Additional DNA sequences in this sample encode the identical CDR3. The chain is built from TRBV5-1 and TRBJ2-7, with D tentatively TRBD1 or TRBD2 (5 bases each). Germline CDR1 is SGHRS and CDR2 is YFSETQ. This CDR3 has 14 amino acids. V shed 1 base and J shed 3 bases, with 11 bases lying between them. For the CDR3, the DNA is TGCGCCAGCAGCTTGTTCGAGGGGAACTACGAGCAGTACTTC. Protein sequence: CASSLFEGNYEQYF.

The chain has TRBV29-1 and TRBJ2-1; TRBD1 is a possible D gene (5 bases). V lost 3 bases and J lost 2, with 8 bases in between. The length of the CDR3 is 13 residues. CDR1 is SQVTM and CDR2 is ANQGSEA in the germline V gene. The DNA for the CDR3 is TGCAGCGTTGAGGGGCTCGCCTACAATGAGCAGTTCTTC. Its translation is CSVEGLAYNEQFF.

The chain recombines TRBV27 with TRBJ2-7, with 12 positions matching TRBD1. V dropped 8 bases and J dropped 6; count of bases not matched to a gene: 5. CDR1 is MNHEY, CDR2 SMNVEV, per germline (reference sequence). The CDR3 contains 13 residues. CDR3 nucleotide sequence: TGTGCCAGCCGGGGACAGGGGGCAGGCGAGCAGTACTTC. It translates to CASRGQGAGEQYF.

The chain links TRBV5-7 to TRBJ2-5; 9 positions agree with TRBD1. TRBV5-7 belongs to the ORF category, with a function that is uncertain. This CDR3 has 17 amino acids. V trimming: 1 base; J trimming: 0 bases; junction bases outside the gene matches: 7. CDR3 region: CASSLLGRTGDQETQYF. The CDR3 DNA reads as TGTGCCAGCAGCTTGTTAGGGAGGACAGGGGACCAAGAGACCCAGTACTTC.

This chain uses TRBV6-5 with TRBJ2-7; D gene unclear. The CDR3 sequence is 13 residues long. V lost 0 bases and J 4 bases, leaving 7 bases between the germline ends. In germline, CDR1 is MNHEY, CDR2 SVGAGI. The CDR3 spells CASSYSYAYEQYF. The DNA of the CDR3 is TGTGCCAGCAGTTACTCGTATGCTTACGAGCAGTACTTC.

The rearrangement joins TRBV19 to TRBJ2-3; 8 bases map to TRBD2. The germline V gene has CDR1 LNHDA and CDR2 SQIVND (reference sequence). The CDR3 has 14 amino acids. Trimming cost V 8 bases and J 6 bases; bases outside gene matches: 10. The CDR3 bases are TGTGCCAGTCAGGAGAGCGGGGGCCGGGATACGCAGTATTTT. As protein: CASQESGGRDTQYF.

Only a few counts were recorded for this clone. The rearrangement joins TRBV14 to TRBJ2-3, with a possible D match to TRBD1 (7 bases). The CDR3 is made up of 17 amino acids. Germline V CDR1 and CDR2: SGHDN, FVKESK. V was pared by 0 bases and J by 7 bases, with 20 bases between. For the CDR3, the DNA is TGTGCCAGCAGCCAAGATCGGGAGACAGGGTACGAGAATACGCAGTATTTT. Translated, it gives CASSQDRETGYENTQYF.

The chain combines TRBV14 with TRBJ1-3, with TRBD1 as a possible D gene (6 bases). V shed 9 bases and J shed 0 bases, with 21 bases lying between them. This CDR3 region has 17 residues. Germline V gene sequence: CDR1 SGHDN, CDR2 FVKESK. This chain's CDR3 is CASASWTDEFSGNTIYF. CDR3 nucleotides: TGTGCCAGTGCAAGTTGGACAGACGAATTCTCTGGAAACACCATATATTTT.

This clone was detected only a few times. CDR3 loop: CASSDRGRDTQYF. The CDR3 DNA follows: TGTGCCAGCAGCGACAGGGGGCGAGATACGCAGTATTTT. The chain is built from TRBV7-2 and TRBJ2-3; 10 bases match TRBD1. V gave up 5 bases and J gave up 5 bases; unmatched junction bases: 1. The germline gives CDR1 SGHTA, CDR2 FQGNSA. CDR3 length equals 13 residues.

The CDR3 DNA follows: TGTGCCAGCAGTCGGCTCTCCTACGAGCAGTACTTC. Its translation: CASSRLSYEQYF. The rearrangement uses TRBV5-6 and TRBJ2-7, with D unresolved. Germline lookup yields CDR1 SGHDT and CDR2 YYEEEE. CDR3 length: 12 residues. V shed 5 bases and J shed 0 bases, with 6 bases lying between them.